These 22 T cell receptor beta chains originate from one sample sequenced in a study of T-cell memory formation after mild COVID-19. TCRdb passed the 5' RACE reads through MiXCR, listing each CDR3 protein once. This sample has some 290,000 distinct CDR3 sequences; around 15% occur once, and the top ten carry around a fifth. The sequencing sample was made of PBMCs or a T cell subset sorted from them (not recorded which). The receptor source for this set is a man aged 18 to 30 who had mild COVID-19 (a few samples of this study predate the infection). Cell type and time point are not known.

This clonotype was recorded at least ten times. V usage is TRBV20-1 and J usage is TRBJ1-1, with 7 bases identical to TRBD1. J was trimmed by 7 bases and V by 6 bases; bases with no gene match: 20. CDR1 DFQATT and CDR2 SNEGSKA come from the germline V gene (reference sequence). This CDR3 region has 16 residues. CDR3 coding DNA: TGCAGTGCCGCACCCCCGGACAGGCCGGATTGGGGTGAAGCTTTCTTT. This gives the protein CSAAPPDRPDWGEAFF.

This clonotype has just a few counts. The rearrangement uses TRBV3-1 and TRBJ2-4, with D perhaps TRBD1 (6 bases). CDR1 is LGHDT and CDR2 is YNNKEL in the germline V gene (reference sequence). V was shortened by 5 bases and J by 0 bases, with 14 bases between the two germline ends. The CDR3 has 16 residues. The chain's CDR3 is CASSSRQQGAKNIQYF. In DNA, the CDR3 is TGTGCCAGCAGCTCCAGACAACAGGGAGCCAAAAACATTCAGTACTTC.

The chain has TRBV19 and TRBJ1-1; D is undetermined. Germline V CDR1 and CDR2: LNHDA, SQIVND (reference sequence). The V and J ends lost 6 bases and 4 bases respectively, with 18 bases between them. This CDR3 region has 15 residues. CDR3 nucleotides: TGTGCCAGTAGCCAAGGCGGGCTGGGTGTCACTGAAGCTTTCTTT. As protein: CASSQGGLGVTEAFF.

This chain links TRBV6-2 or TRBV6-3 with TRBJ1-4, with TRBD1 matching over 10 bases. Per germline, CDR1 MNHEY and CDR2 SVGEGT. This CDR3 has 15 amino acids. The trim removed 5 bases at V and 8 bases at J, leaving 8 bases unmatched. CDR3 DNA sequence: TGTGCCAGCAGTGAACCGGGACAGGGGCAAGAAAAACTGTTTTTT. Residues: CASSEPGQGQEKLFF.

This clonotype occurred many times. The chain couples TRBV5-6 to TRBJ2-7; possible D gene TRBD1, 5 bases. CDR3 length: 15 residues. CDR1 is SGHDT and CDR2 is YYEEEE in the germline V gene. V lost 1 base to trimming and J lost 7 bases, with 18 bases between them. The CDR3 sequence is CASSLIAGNPTEQYV. The CDR3 nucleotides read TGTGCCAGCAGCTTGATCGCAGGGAACCCTACGGAGCAGTACGTC.

The J gene is TRBJ2-1, the V gene TRBV9, with a weak D call TRBD2 (5 bases). Per germline, CDR1 SGDLS and CDR2 YYNGEE. With 4 bases removed from V and 0 bases from J, the gap between germline ends came to 11 bases. The CDR3 spans 15 residues. This chain's CDR3 is CASSPKGSSYNEQFF. The CDR3 region has the DNA TGTGCCAGCAGCCCAAAAGGGAGCTCCTACAATGAGCAGTTCTTC.

This chain links TRBV20-1 with TRBJ2-3; weak D call: TRBD2 (5 bases). This CDR3 has 13 residues. CDR1 and CDR2 from the germline V gene are DFQATT and SNEGSKA (reference sequence). The CDR3 nucleotides read TGCACTACCCCTGGGCGGGGCACAGATACGCAGTATTTT. It encodes CTTPGRGTDTQYF.

This chain joins TRBV4-1 and TRBJ2-2; TRBD2 might be the D (6 bases). The germline V gene has CDR1 MGHRA and CDR2 YSYEKL. V dropped 0 bases and J dropped 6 bases, with 8 bases sitting between them. The CDR3 has 14 residues. As DNA, the CDR3 is TGCGCCAGCAGCCAAGATTGGGGGGCCGGGGAGCTGTTTTTT. It specifies CASSQDWGAGELFF.

This clonotype was seen a handful of times. The chain is built from TRBV29-1 and TRBJ2-5, with TRBD1 matching 8 bases. V lost 6 bases and J lost 1; bases outside the gene matches: 1. There are 12 residues in the CDR3. Per germline, CDR1 SQVTM and CDR2 ANQGSEA. The CDR3 DNA follows: TGCAGCGTCACAGGGGGCCAAGAGACCCAGTACTTC. Translated: CSVTGGQETQYF.

This clonotype showed up just a few times. The V gene is TRBV6-1, the J gene TRBJ2-7; tentative D call: TRBD1 (6 bases). V lost 4 bases and J 0 bases, leaving 7 bases between the germline ends. The CDR3 has 13 amino acids. The germline CDR1 and CDR2 sequences are MNHNS and SASEGT. The CDR3 loop reads CASSGGLSYEQYV. The DNA of the CDR3 is TGTGCCAGCAGTGGGGGGCTCTCCTACGAGCAGTACGTC.

V gene TRBV20-1 combines with J gene TRBJ2-1, with 9 bases fitting TRBD2. V lost 4 bases to trimming and J lost 3 bases; unmatched junction nucleotides: 10. CDR1 and CDR2 (germline): DFQATT, SNEGSKA (reference sequence). CDR3 size: 16 residues. This CDR3 is CSATFTAGGHYNEQFF. The CDR3 DNA reads as TGCAGTGCTACCTTCACCGCGGGGGGGCACTACAATGAGCAGTTCTTC.

This clonotype was found many times. The rearrangement links TRBV4-2 to TRBJ2-1; possibly TRBD1 or TRBD2 for D (6 bases each). CDR1 and CDR2 (germline): LGHNA, YNFKEQ. This CDR3 comprises 19 residues. Trimming removed 1 base at V and 9 bases at J, with 28 bases between. The CDR3 region is CASSQVRGVGGLSVGEQFF. In DNA form, the CDR3 reads TGTGCCAGCAGCCAAGTGCGCGGGGTAGGGGGTCTCTCCGTCGGTGAGCAGTTCTTC.

This clonotype was counted only a few times. The rearrangement uses TRBV6-5 and TRBJ2-7; 7 bases are shared with TRBD1. Germline CDR1 is MNHEY and CDR2 is SVGAGI. The V and J ends lost 0 bases and 6 bases, in that order; junction bases with no gene match: 8. The CDR3 is made up of 15 amino acids. CDR3 loop: CASSYSSDRDGEQYV. The CDR3 DNA sequence: TGTGCCAGCAGTTACTCGTCCGACAGGGATGGCGAGCAGTACGTC.

The chain has TRBV4-3 and TRBJ2-1, with 7 positions matching TRBD2. The CDR3 is made up of 20 amino acids. After removal of 1 base from V and 0 bases from J, the junction contained 15 bases not matched to a gene. Germline CDR1 reads LGHNA; CDR2 reads YSLEER. This chain's CDR3 is CASSQGVQRGGVPSYNEQFF. CDR3 nucleotides: TGCGCCAGCAGCCAAGGGGTCCAGCGGGGCGGTGTCCCCTCCTACAATGAGCAGTTCTTC.

The rearrangement links TRBV6-5 to TRBJ2-2, with unresolved D. V lost 0 bases, J lost 8 bases, and 10 bases lay in between. The CDR3 consists of 14 residues. Germline V lookup: CDR1 MNHEY, CDR2 SVGAGI. CDR3 sequence: CASSYSRVLGELFF. The CDR3 nucleotides read TGTGCCAGCAGTTACTCGAGAGTCTTGGGGGAGCTGTTTTTT.

This clonotype turned up a few times. This chain connects TRBV27 to TRBJ1-5; 8 bases align to TRBD1. This CDR3 spans 16 amino acids. Germline CDR1 and CDR2: MNHEY and SMNVEV (reference sequence). The junction had 12 bases not matched to a gene; V was cut back by 6 bases and J by 5 bases. This CDR3 is CASSKGDRTGYQPQHF. CDR3 in DNA: TGTGCCAGCAGCAAGGGGGATAGGACAGGGTATCAGCCCCAGCATTTT.

The sample holds a few counts of this clonotype. The rearrangement uses TRBV7-8 and TRBJ2-1; TRBD2 matches at 10 bases. Germline V gene sequence: CDR1 SGHVS, CDR2 FQNEAQ. V lost 1 base and J lost 5; bases outside the gene matches: 2. This CDR3 region has 15 residues. The CDR3 sequence is CASSLVLAGDNEQFF. CDR3 sequence (DNA): TGTGCCAGCAGCTTAGTGCTAGCGGGAGACAATGAGCAGTTCTTC. Full variable domain (outside the CDR3, taken from reference TRBV7-8 and TRBJ2-1): GAGVSQSPRYKVAKRGQDVALRCDPISGHVSLFWYQQALGQGPEFLTYFQNEAQLDKSGLPSDRFFAERPEGSVSTLKIQRTQQEDSAVYLCASSLVLAGDNEQFFGPGTRLTVL.

The rearrangement links TRBV11-1 to TRBJ2-1, with D uncertain. Trimming took 1 base from V and 6 from J, leaving 7 bases between them. CDR3 size: 13 residues. CDR1 SGHAT and CDR2 FQDESV come from the germline V gene (reference sequence). CDR3 amino acids: CASSLGQFNEQFF. The CDR3 coding sequence is TGTGCCAGCAGCTTAGGGCAATTCAATGAGCAGTTCTTC.

The chain recombines TRBV6-6 with TRBJ2-6, with D perhaps matching TRBD1 (6 bases). Germline CDR1 reads MNHNY; CDR2 reads SVGAGI (reference sequence). V lost 11 bases to trimming and J lost 2 bases, with 16 bases between them. The CDR3 has 15 residues. The CDR3 coding sequence is TGTGCCTGTAGGACAGACCTAGCTGGGGCCAACGTCCTGACTTTC. It translates to CACRTDLAGANVLTF.

The chain couples TRBV7-9 to TRBJ2-1, with TRBD2 identical over 10 bases. The trim removed 5 bases at V and 3 bases at J, leaving 4 bases unmatched. The CDR3 loop spans 15 amino acids. Germline CDR1 is SEHNR and CDR2 is FQNEAQ (reference sequence). The DNA of the CDR3 is TGTGCCAGCAGCACTACTAGCGGGATCTACAATGAGCAGTTCTTC. Encoded protein: CASSTTSGIYNEQFF. Variable domain in full (rest from reference TRBV7-9 and TRBJ2-1): DTGVSQNPRHKITKRGQNVTFRCDPISEHNRLYWYRQTLGQGPEFLTYFQNEAQLEKSRLLSDRFSAERPKGSFSTLEIQRTEQGDSAMYLCASSTTSGIYNEQFFGPGTRLTVL.

In this sample, this clonotype turned up a few times. J is TRBJ2-3 and V is TRBV12-3 or TRBV12-4; D ambiguous. The ends were cut back, 4 bases at V and 0 bases at J, with 8 bases in the middle. This CDR3 contains 14 residues. The CDR3 reads CASSSGPSTDTQYF. As DNA, the CDR3 is TGTGCCAGCAGTTCCGGTCCTAGCACAGATACGCAGTATTTT.

This chain links TRBV5-1 with TRBJ1-1; TRBD1 matches at 10 bases. CDR1 and CDR2 (germline): SGHRS, YFSETQ. The length of the CDR3 is 14 residues. The J segment lost 3 bases and the V segment lost 6 bases, leaving 5 bases of the junction unmatched. Here the CDR3 reads CASTLTGGHTEAFF. The DNA of the CDR3 is TGCGCCAGCACCCTGACAGGGGGCCACACTGAAGCTTTCTTT.